This is a list of T cell receptor beta chains from one sample in a study of blood T cells in healthy people across ages. A single record per CDR3 protein comes from TCRdb applying MiXCR to the 5' RACE reads. The top ten clones hold around 2.1% of a sample with 1.5 million to 2 million distinct CDR3 sequences, about 50% of them seen once. Sequencing used blood. These receptor sequences come from a middle-aged woman in good health. Both conserved end residues are part of each CDR3. Each record gives: V gene, CDR3 protein.

TRBV6-2/TRBV6-3	CASSFRFGEQYF
TRBV5-1	CASSLAENTQETQYF
TRBV28	CASRNRGTGNTIYF
TRBV4-2	CASTPALNTEAFF
TRBV2	CADYRGLNYGYTF
TRBV6-6	CASSYNSDTEAFF
TRBV12-3/TRBV12-4	CAGSEKCGGACNEQFF
TRBV6-1	CASSTTGGTNSYNEQFF
TRBV4-2	CASSQVSETYEQYF
TRBV25-1	CASRIPGGAQTQYF
TRBV28	CASSLRAGGYTF
TRBV7-9	CASSWGADPNYGYTF
TRBV24-1	CATSDVPRRGRTDTQYF
TRBV4-2	CASSPPGTSGYNEQFF
TRBV29-1	CSVEGTGLSEQYF
TRBV4-2	CASSQDQGDPYEQYF
TRBV28	CASRHGVNSPLHF
TRBV7-9	CASSGREMGYGYTF
TRBV9	CAGSVGQGTGNEQFF
TRBV3-1	CASSHTGNTGELFF
TRBV7-9	CASSSEYYGYTF
TRBV20-1	CSAFVADENEQYF
TRBV7-6	CASALTQGDYGYTF
TRBV4-2	CASSQVKGASYEQYF
TRBV21-1	CASSKLAPGLNNEQFF
TRBV2	CASRTTGGETQYF
TRBV7-2	CTSSPPATTNEKLFF
TRBV7-3	CASSSRWTDTQYF
TRBV5-6	CASSPDRGGGQETQYF
TRBV4-1	CASSQARVNYGYTF
TRBV12-3/TRBV12-4	CASTKISAGTSGGRNEQYF
TRBV20-1	CSVERITNEKLFF
TRBV10-3	CAISELRGTGRTDTQYF
TRBV7-2	CASNRLAGEKQQFF
TRBV25-1	CASSDPGWRAGTAGETQYF
TRBV7-2	CASSEEGVFTYNEQFF
TRBV24-1	CATSDSNKYNEQYF
TRBV28	CASRTGTSDYEQYF
TRBV24-1	CATSDHPGQGSETQYF
TRBV6-2/TRBV6-3	CASSVPGLGQETQYF
TRBV7-2	CASSSPTSSKFF
TRBV5-1	CASSFAGGVSTDTQYF
TRBV5-4	CASSPGDPASPLHF
TRBV3-1	CASSQGAGVETQYF
TRBV11-1	CASSPGQRGSKGQFF
TRBV24-1	CATSERLAALGTQYF
TRBV7-9	CASSLTGTGGQPQHF
TRBV24-1	CATSDLGRRSYF
TRBV20-1	CSAREMQGAGEQYF
TRBV7-2	CASSLVGGPQGAQYF
TRBV4-3	CASSQVLTNEQFF
TRBV5-1	CASSVDRDFYEQYF
TRBV4-2	CASSQTTEAETQYF
TRBV7-2	CASSLVRGAGRDTQYF
TRBV11-1	CASSWAGRGSTDTQYF
TRBV6-1	CASSKGTSRATETQYF
TRBV11-2	CASSLVAGTNSPLHF
TRBV5-1	CASSSAGSSTDTQYF
TRBV20-1	CSARDSGGSYNEQFF
TRBV6-5	CASSPRRRGQYF